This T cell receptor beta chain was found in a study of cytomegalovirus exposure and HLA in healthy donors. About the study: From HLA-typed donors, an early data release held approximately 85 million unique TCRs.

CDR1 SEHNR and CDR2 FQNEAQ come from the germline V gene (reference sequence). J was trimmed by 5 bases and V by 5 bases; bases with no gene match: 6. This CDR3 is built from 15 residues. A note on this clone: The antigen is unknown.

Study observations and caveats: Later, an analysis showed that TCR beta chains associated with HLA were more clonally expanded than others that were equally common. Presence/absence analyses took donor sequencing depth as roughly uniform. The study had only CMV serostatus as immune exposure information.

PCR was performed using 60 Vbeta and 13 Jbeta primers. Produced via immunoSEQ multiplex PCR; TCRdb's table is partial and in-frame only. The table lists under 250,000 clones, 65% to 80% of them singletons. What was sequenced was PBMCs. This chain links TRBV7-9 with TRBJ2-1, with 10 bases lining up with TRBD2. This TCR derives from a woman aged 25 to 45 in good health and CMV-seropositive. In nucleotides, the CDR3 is TGTGCCAGCAGCCCCCGGACTAGCGGCGACAATGAGCAGTTCTTC. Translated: CASSPRTSGDNEQFF. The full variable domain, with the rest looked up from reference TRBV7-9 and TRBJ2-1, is DTGVSQNPRHKITKRGQNVTFRCDPISEHNRLYWYRQTLGQGPEFLTYFQNEAQLEKSRLLSDRFSAERPKGSFSTLEIQRTEQGDSAMYLCASSPRTSGDNEQFFGPGTRLTVL.